These 30 T cell receptor beta chains were sequenced from one sample in a study of T cells after yellow fever vaccination. TCRdb ran MiXCR on the 5' RACE reads and lists one entry per CDR3 protein. The sample carries some 240,000 distinct CDR3 sequences, 3% to 4% recorded once. The source was CD4+ T cells sorted from PBMCs, collected 10 days after the yellow fever booster vaccination. These receptors all come from a man younger than 35 who received the YFV17D yellow fever vaccine.

At least ten counts were recorded for this clonotype. The chain recombines TRBV12-3 or TRBV12-4 with TRBJ1-6, with a possible D match to TRBD1 (5 bases). CDR3 size: 16 residues. Trimming left V 3 bases short and J 6 bases short, with 15 bases between. CDR3 amino acids: CASSLYPGGFNSPLHF. The CDR3 nucleotides are TGTGCCAGCAGTTTGTACCCGGGGGGATTTAATTCACCCCTCCACTTT.

Details on this clonotype: Sequence at one end of the junction differs from germline and may be a read error. The chain combines TRBV20-1 with TRBJ1-2; 9 bases align to TRBD1. Germline-derived CDR1 and CDR2 are DFQATT and SNEGSKA (reference sequence). The CDR3 consists of 12 residues. The CDR3 region has the DNA TGCAGTGCTAAGGTCCCGGGACAGGGAGAATGGTTC. Translation gives CSAKVPGQGEWF.

This clonotype was observed many times. J is TRBJ2-1 and V is TRBV20-1; 11 bases agree with TRBD2. The CDR3 consists of 16 residues. J lost 2 bases, V lost 8 bases, and 11 bases had no gene match. Germline V lookup: CDR1 DFQATT, CDR2 SNEGSKA (reference sequence). CDR3 in amino acids: CSQLGLAGGTYNEQFF. The CDR3 coding sequence is TGCAGTCAGTTAGGCCTAGCGGGGGGTACCTACAATGAGCAGTTCTTC.

DNA for the CDR3: TGTGCCAGTAGTATAGCCGGCAGGGGCGTTGGCTACACCTTC. Its protein product is CASSIAGRGVGYTF. This rearrangement joins TRBV19 to TRBJ1-2; possible D gene TRBD1, 6 bases. The germline V and J ends were trimmed by 1 base and 7 bases, with 13 bases remaining between them. The CDR3 is 14 residues long. CDR1 LNHDA and CDR2 SQIVND come from the germline V gene (reference sequence). Combining the CDR3 with reference TRBV19 and TRBJ1-2 gives the whole variable domain DGGITQSPKYLFRKEGQNVTLSCEQNLNHDAMYWYRQDPGQGLRLIYYSQIVNDFQKGDIAEGYSVSREKKESFPLTVTSAQKNPTAFYLCASSIAGRGVGYTFGSGTRLTVV.

This clonotype was counted ten times or more. The chain is built from TRBV5-1 and TRBJ2-1; tentative D call: TRBD1 (6 bases). Germline V CDR1 and CDR2: SGHRS, YFSETQ. The CDR3 sequence is 13 residues long. Trimming shortened V by 3 bases and J by 8 bases, and 12 bases separated the two germline ends. CDR3 amino acids: CASSSGQTYEQFF. The CDR3 DNA follows: TGCGCCAGCAGCTCCGGACAGACTTATGAGCAGTTCTTC.

This clonotype was found a few times. DNA of the CDR3: TGTGCCAGCAGCGTACGGACAGGGGGTGGCTACACCTTC. This encodes CASSVRTGGGYTF. V is TRBV7-9 and J is TRBJ1-2, with TRBD1 identical over 10 bases. V was clipped by 5 bases and J by 7 bases; unmatched bases: 4. Per germline, CDR1 SEHNR and CDR2 FQNEAQ (reference sequence). CDR3 length: 13 amino acids.

V usage is TRBV2 and J usage is TRBJ2-2; D gene uncertain. The CDR3 runs to 15 residues. The V gene's germline CDR1 is SNHLY and CDR2 FYNNEI. V lost 7 bases and J 4 bases, leaving 16 bases between the germline ends. CDR3 residues: CASTTLVLPTGELFF. The CDR3 nucleotides are TGTGCCAGCACTACGCTAGTCCTACCCACCGGGGAGCTGTTTTTT.

There are a few counts of this clonotype. This CDR3 reads CASRSGTGGAKYGYTF. In DNA form, the CDR3 reads TGTGCCAGCAGGTCCGGGACAGGGGGCGCAAAGTATGGCTACACCTTC. This rearrangement joins TRBV28 to TRBJ1-2, with 12 bases identical to TRBD1. CDR1 and CDR2 (germline): MDHEN, SYDVKM. This CDR3 spans 16 amino acids. V shed 6 bases, J shed 5 bases, and the junction held 10 bases outside the gene matches.

In its sample, this clonotype was seen a few times. The chain links TRBV30 to TRBJ2-5; D is unclear. The germline CDR1 and CDR2 sequences are GTSNPN and SVGIG (reference sequence). The length of the CDR3 is 11 residues. The germline V and J ends were trimmed by 0 bases and 7 bases, with 6 bases remaining between them. In DNA form, the CDR3 reads TGTGCCTGGAGTGTTCCGGGGACCCAGTACTTC. This sequence encodes CAWSVPGTQYF.

This clonotype was picked up many times. The chain uses TRBV7-9 and TRBJ1-2, with 7 bases matching TRBD1. J gave up 8 bases and V 6 bases, and 12 bases lay outside the gene matches. The germline CDR1 and CDR2 sequences are SEHNR and FQNEAQ (reference sequence). This CDR3 contains 14 residues. The CDR3 loop is CASRSGGGAGGYTF. The CDR3 coding sequence is TGTGCCAGCAGGAGCGGAGGGGGCGCGGGCGGCTACACCTTC.

This clonotype showed up just a few times. The chain has TRBV6-6 and TRBJ2-3, with TRBD1 matching 7 bases. Unmatched junction bases numbered 9, after V lost 7 bases and J lost 2 bases. This CDR3 contains 15 residues. The germline V gene encodes CDR1 MNHNY and CDR2 SVGAGI (reference sequence). The CDR3 DNA reads as TGTGCCAGCAAATCATACAGGGGCATCACAGATACGCAGTATTTT. Translating gives CASKSYRGITDTQYF.

This clonotype was counted only a few times. The chain joins TRBV7-2 to TRBJ1-1, with D perhaps TRBD1 (5 bases). V was pared by 7 bases and J by 1 base, with 16 bases between. CDR3 length: 15 residues. Germline lookup yields CDR1 SGHTA and CDR2 FQGNSA. DNA for the CDR3: TGTGCCAGCAACCTATTGACCGGGGGGAACACTGAAGCTTTCTTT. It encodes CASNLLTGGNTEAFF.

This clonotype was observed many times. This sequence joins TRBV12-3 or TRBV12-4 and TRBJ2-5; the D is unclear. The CDR3 loop spans 13 amino acids. V was pared by 1 base and J by 7 bases, with 10 bases between. This chain's CDR3 is CASSLVASGTQYF. The CDR3 coding sequence is TGTGCCAGCAGTTTAGTGGCCTCCGGGACCCAGTACTTC.

This clonotype was seen a handful of times. This chain joins TRBV7-2 and TRBJ1-1, with no clear D. V was cut by 0 bases and J by 3 bases, with 8 bases left in between. The CDR3 runs to 14 residues. Germline loops: CDR1 SGHTA, CDR2 FQGNSA. The CDR3 loop is CASSLAAGDTEAFF. In DNA, the CDR3 is TGTGCCAGCAGCTTAGCAGCCGGAGACACTGAAGCTTTCTTT.

This clonotype was seen many times. The rearrangement links TRBV27 to TRBJ2-2, with D perhaps matching TRBD2 (6 bases). Germline V lookup: CDR1 MNHEY, CDR2 SMNVEV (reference sequence). CDR3 length equals 12 residues. Trimming removed 7 bases at V and 16 bases at J, with 19 bases between. Written as DNA, the CDR3 is TGTGCCAGCACTTGGAGGGAGAGAACTCCGTTTTTT. Protein sequence: CASTWRERTPFF.

This clonotype was counted a few times. CDR3 nucleotide sequence: TGTGCCAGCAGCTTAAGTGCGCAGAGCGGATCACCCCTCCACTTT. It translates to CASSLSAQSGSPLHF. The chain is built from TRBV7-3 and TRBJ1-6; no reliable D call. The CDR3 is made up of 15 amino acids. Trimming left V 1 base short and J 10 bases short, with 14 bases between. The V gene's germline CDR1 is SGHTA and CDR2 FQGTGA.

This clonotype was seen more than once but under ten times. The chain joins TRBV6-5 to TRBJ2-5, with D tentatively TRBD2 (6 bases). Trimming took off 4 bases at V and 2 bases at J, with 14 bases between the two ends. The CDR3 extends over 15 amino acids. In germline, CDR1 is MNHEY, CDR2 SVGAGI. CDR3 in DNA: TGTGCCAGCAGTTTAACCGGGACTCCACAAGAGACCCAGTACTTC. Translation gives CASSLTGTPQETQYF.

This clonotype was counted at least ten times. The chain carries TRBV10-3 and TRBJ1-4; tentatively, D is TRBD1 (6 bases). V was shortened by 8 bases and J by 5 bases, with 12 bases between the two germline ends. The germline gives CDR1 ENHRY, CDR2 SYGVKD. There are 13 residues in the CDR3. The CDR3 DNA follows: TGTGCCATCCAGGGGAGGGTAAATGAAAAACTGTTTTTT. As protein: CAIQGRVNEKLFF.

This clonotype has at least ten counts. The chain couples TRBV24-1 to TRBJ2-4; D unresolved. Trimming shortened V by 1 base and J by 1 base, and 16 bases separated the two germline ends. The CDR3 spans 18 residues. The germline gives CDR1 KGHDR, CDR2 SFDVKD. CDR3: CATSDLRSDEIAKNIQYF. CDR3 DNA sequence: TGTGCCACCAGTGATTTAAGGAGCGACGAGATTGCCAAAAACATTCAGTACTTC.

This clonotype was counted many times. The chain links TRBV11-2 to TRBJ1-1; D is perhaps TRBD1 (5 bases). CDR3 size: 13 residues. CDR1 and CDR2 (germline): SGHAT, FQNNGV. V lost 5 bases and J 7 bases, leaving 14 bases between the germline ends. CDR3 bases: TGTGCCAGCAGCCCCAGGGCGACAGATGAAGCTTTCTTT. Protein product: CASSPRATDEAFF.

This clonotype was found many times. V gene TRBV5-1 combines with J gene TRBJ1-2; D might be TRBD1 (6 bases). Trimming took 4 bases from V and 0 from J, leaving 13 bases between them. Germline loops: CDR1 SGHRS, CDR2 YFSETQ. The CDR3 spans 15 residues. Written as DNA, the CDR3 is TGCGCCAGCAGCATCCAGGGACAAGCTAACTATGGCTACACCTTC. This translates into CASSIQGQANYGYTF.

Many counts were recorded for this clonotype. The chain joins TRBV20-1 to TRBJ2-3, with 10 bases aligning to TRBD2. V dropped 0 bases and J dropped 4; count of bases not matched to a gene: 7. The CDR3 spans 16 residues. Germline V gives CDR1 DFQATT, CDR2 SNEGSKA (reference sequence). The CDR3 spells CSARDALAGVSDTQYF. CDR3 DNA: TGCAGTGCTAGAGATGCTCTAGCGGGGGTCTCAGATACGCAGTATTTT.

In this sample, this clonotype turned up many times. This chain uses TRBV7-3 with TRBJ1-2, with TRBD1 as a possible D gene (5 bases). The CDR3 totals 13 residues. Between the trimmed V and J ends, which lost 5 bases and 6 bases, there was a span of 13 bases. Germline loops: CDR1 SGHTA, CDR2 FQGTGA. The CDR3 nucleotides read TGTGCCAGCAGCCTCGCGTCGGGGGATGGCTACACCTTC. Amino acid sequence: CASSLASGDGYTF. Based on the CDR3 plus reference TRBV7-3 and TRBJ1-2, the full variable domain is GAGVSQTPSNKVTEKGKYVELRCDPISGHTALYWYRQSLGQGPEFLIYFQGTGAADDSGLPNDRFFAVRPEGSVSTLKIQRTERGDSAVYLCASSLASGDGYTFGSGTRLTVV.

This clonotype was observed a few times. J is TRBJ1-4 and V is TRBV20-1, with TRBD1 as a possible D gene (6 bases). The CDR3 totals 16 residues. V was pared by 6 bases and J by 3 bases, with 20 bases between. Germline V lookup: CDR1 DFQATT, CDR2 SNEGSKA (reference sequence). CDR3 DNA sequence: TGCAGTGCCGAAAGTCTGATGGACAGAGCTAATGAAAAACTGTTTTTT. It encodes CSAESLMDRANEKLFF.

The sample holds many counts of this clonotype. V and J are TRBV7-9 and TRBJ1-4, with no clear D. In germline, CDR1 is SEHNR, CDR2 FQNEAQ (reference sequence). The CDR3 extends over 14 amino acids. V gave up 8 bases and J gave up 8 bases, with 18 bases separating them. As DNA, the CDR3 is TGTGCCAGCGCCACCGTAGGGAGAGGCGAAAAACTGTTTTTT. It codes for CASATVGRGEKLFF.

This chain joins TRBV12-5 and TRBJ1-5; D perhaps matches TRBD1 (5 bases). The germline V gene encodes CDR1 LGHNT and CDR2 FRNRAP. This CDR3 is 12 amino acids long. The germline V and J ends were trimmed by 5 bases and 7 bases, with 9 bases remaining between them. CDR3 sequence reads: CASGGGDQPQHF. The CDR3 DNA is TGTGCTAGTGGTGGAGGGGACCAGCCCCAGCATTTT. The full variable domain, in which reference TRBV12-5 and TRBJ1-5 provide the parts outside the CDR3, is DARVTQTPRHKVTEMGQEVTMRCQPILGHNTVFWYRQTMMQGLELLAYFRNRAPLDDSGMPKDRFSAEMPDATLATLKIQPSEPRDSAVYFCASGGGDQPQHFGDGTRLSIL.

The CDR3 DNA sequence: TGCAGTGCTAGAGATCCTTGGCAAAATGAGCAGTTCTTC. This gives the protein CSARDPWQNEQFF. This chain connects TRBV20-1 to TRBJ2-1; D uncertain. The V and J ends lost 0 bases and 7 bases respectively, with 10 bases between them. The CDR3 spans 13 residues. CDR1 DFQATT and CDR2 SNEGSKA come from the germline V gene (reference sequence).

This clonotype was picked up a small number of times. This chain uses TRBV12-3 or TRBV12-4 with TRBJ2-3; either TRBD1 or TRBD2 may fit D (6 bases each). CDR3 length: 15 residues. V gave up 2 bases and J gave up 3 bases, with 12 bases separating them. DNA of the CDR3: TGTGCCAGCAGTTTAAACGGGGGCGGGACAGATACGCAGTATTTT. Translation: CASSLNGGGTDTQYF.

V usage is TRBV4-3 and J usage is TRBJ2-3, with D possibly being TRBD2 (6 bases). There are 19 residues in the CDR3. The V and J ends lost 0 bases and 0 bases respectively, with 19 bases between them. Looked up from germline, CDR1 is LGHNA and CDR2 is YSLEER. CDR3 residues: CASSQDPLKLASSTDTQYF. As DNA, the CDR3 is TGCGCCAGCAGCCAAGATCCCCTTAAACTAGCCTCTAGCACAGATACGCAGTATTTT.

This clonotype was detected only a few times. J is TRBJ1-5 and V is TRBV12-3 or TRBV12-4; 9 nucleotides line up with TRBD1. The V segment lost 6 bases and the J segment 6 bases; nucleotides outside the gene matches: 9. This CDR3 is built from 15 residues. In DNA form, the CDR3 reads TGTGCCAGCAGATTGACGGGACAGGGAAGTCAGCCCCAGCATTTT. Translation: CASRLTGQGSQPQHF.